Listed here are 28 T cell receptor beta chains from one sample, sequenced in a study of blood T cell repertoires in COVID-19. The table came from immunoSEQ multiplex PCR; TCRdb's copy has only in-frame clones and leaves some out. The sample carries about 230,000 clones, around 80% recorded once. The sequencing sample was made of peripheral blood. All receptors derive from a middle-aged man who had recovered from COVID-19.

The chain combines TRBV29-1 with TRBJ2-5, with TRBD1 matching 7 bases. Trimming removed 3 bases from V and 4 bases from J; junction bases left unmatched: 2. This CDR3 has 12 amino acids. The germline V gene encodes CDR1 SQVTM and CDR2 ANQGSEA. The CDR3 DNA sequence: TGCAGCGTTGACAGGGGGTCAGAGACCCAGTACTTC. Amino acid sequence: CSVDRGSETQYF.

The chain joins TRBV7-2 to TRBJ2-7; 7 nucleotides match TRBD2. Germline V CDR1 and CDR2: SGHTA, FQGNSA. V dropped 5 bases and J dropped 2; count of bases not matched to a gene: 9. The CDR3 loop spans 15 amino acids. CDR3 region: CASSGGVAGTYEQYF. The CDR3 DNA sequence: TGTGCCAGCAGCGGGGGGGTAGCGGGTACCTACGAGCAGTACTTC. The full variable domain, completed using reference TRBV7-2 and TRBJ2-7, is GAGVSQSPSNKVTEKGKDVELRCDPISGHTALYWYRQSLGQGLEFLIYFQGNSAPDKSGLPSDRFSAERTGGSVSTLTIQRTQQEDSAVYLCASSGGVAGTYEQYFGPGTRLTVT.

The V and J genes are TRBV24-1 and TRBJ2-2, with TRBD2 matching over 10 bases. This CDR3 region has 17 residues. J was trimmed by 2 bases and V by 5 bases; bases with no gene match: 7. Germline V gives CDR1 KGHDR, CDR2 SFDVKD. The CDR3 nucleotides read TGTGCCACCAGTGCGACTAGCGGGTGGGATAACACCGGGGAGCTGTTTTTT. Translating it yields CATSATSGWDNTGELFF.

V is TRBV2 and J is TRBJ2-3, with 8 bases fitting TRBD2. The CDR3 is made up of 14 amino acids. The V segment lost 6 bases and the J segment 6 bases; nucleotides outside the gene matches: 8. CDR1 is SNHLY and CDR2 is FYNNEI in the germline V gene. DNA of the CDR3: TGTGCCAGCAGCGGGAGGGCCCATGAGGATACGCAGTATTTT. It yields the protein CASSGRAHEDTQYF. Using reference TRBV2 and TRBJ2-3 for the parts outside the CDR3, the full variable domain is EPEVTQTPSHQVTQMGQEVILRCVPISNHLYFYWYRQILGQKVEFLVSFYNNEISEKSEIFDDQFSVERPDGSNFTLKIRSTKLEDSAMYFCASSGRAHEDTQYFGPGTRLTVL.

This clone was detected only once. The J gene is TRBJ2-1, the V gene TRBV6-5; 8 positions agree with TRBD2. Per the germline V gene, CDR1 is MNHEY and CDR2 is SVGAGI. The trim removed 6 bases at V and 6 bases at J, leaving 10 bases unmatched. The CDR3 has 15 amino acids. CDR3 sequence (DNA): TGTGCCAGCAGAACCGGGACTAGTACGGGCAATGAGCAGTTCTTC. Protein sequence: CASRTGTSTGNEQFF.

The chain carries TRBV7-2 and TRBJ1-4; D is unresolved. The CDR3 extends over 16 amino acids. V lost 0 bases and J 4 bases, leaving 12 bases between the germline ends. Germline CDR1 reads SGHTA; CDR2 reads FQGNSA. CDR3 loop: CASSLAVQPFNEKLFF. The CDR3 nucleotides are TGTGCCAGCAGCTTAGCGGTACAGCCTTTTAATGAAAAACTGTTTTTT.

The rearrangement joins TRBV11-3 to TRBJ2-1; TRBD1 is a possible D gene (6 bases). From germline, CDR1 is SGHNT and CDR2 YENEEA. V lost 5 bases and J lost 6, with 20 bases in between. The CDR3 loop spans 16 amino acids. The CDR3 loop is CASSPSRGQSFNEQFF. The CDR3 DNA reads as TGTGCCAGCAGCCCTAGTCGTGGACAGAGCTTCAATGAGCAGTTCTTC.

DNA for the CDR3: TGCGCCAGCAGCTTGCTCGGGGCGGGAGTAGACGAGACCCAGTACTTC. The encoded protein is CASSLLGAGVDETQYF. The chain links TRBV5-1 to TRBJ2-5; 7 bases agree with TRBD2. V lost 1 base, J lost 5 bases, and 11 bases stayed unmatched. The CDR3 totals 16 residues. In germline, CDR1 is SGHRS, CDR2 YFSETQ.

The V and J genes are TRBV7-6 and TRBJ2-7, with TRBD1 identical over 9 bases. The CDR3 loop spans 13 amino acids. CDR1 is SGHVS and CDR2 is FNYEAQ in the germline V gene. Trimming took 8 bases from V and 6 from J; bases not matched to a gene: 8. CDR3 DNA sequence: TGTGCCAGCGCAAGACAGGGGGGCAGCGAGCAGTACTTC. Encoded protein: CASARQGGSEQYF. The variable domain in full, completed from reference TRBV7-6 and TRBJ2-7, reads GAGVSQSPRYKVTKRGQDVALRCDPISGHVSLYWYRQALGQGPEFLTYFNYEAQQDKSGLPNDRFSAERPEGSISTLTIQRTEQRDSAMYRCASARQGGSEQYFGPGTRLTVT.

This clone was seen once. This specimen includes other DNA sequences encoding the same CDR3. The rearrangement links TRBV6-5 to TRBJ1-5; perhaps TRBD1 as D (5 bases). Germline-derived CDR1 and CDR2 are MNHEY and SVGAGI. The ends were cut back, 7 bases at V and 7 bases at J, with 8 bases in the middle. This CDR3 is built from 11 residues. The CDR3: CASKGNQPQHF. CDR3 DNA: TGTGCCAGCAAGGGGAACCAGCCCCAGCATTTT.

The DNA for the CDR3 is TGTGCCAGCAGGCTACTAGCGGGGGGGCTCAATGAGCAGTTCTTC. Its translation is CASRLLAGGLNEQFF. The chain is built from TRBV3-1 (or the pseudogene TRBV3-2) and TRBJ2-1; TRBD2 matches 13 bases. The V gene's germline CDR1 is LGHDT and CDR2 YNNKEL (reference sequence). This CDR3 comprises 15 residues. V was pared by 6 bases and J by 6 bases, with 5 bases of the junction left unmatched.

CDR3 loop: CAWSVLPLSSYNEQFF. In nucleotides, the CDR3 is TGTGCCTGGAGTGTACTCCCCTTAAGCTCCTACAATGAGCAGTTCTTC. This chain joins TRBV30 and TRBJ2-1; D unclear. In germline, CDR1 is GTSNPN, CDR2 SVGIG (reference sequence). This CDR3 region has 16 residues. The germline V and J ends were trimmed by 0 bases and 0 bases, with 12 bases remaining between them.

This clone came up once. A read error may account for a junction end that differs from germline. V gene TRBV5-1 combines with J gene TRBJ2-5, with D possibly matching TRBD1 (5 bases). Germline V gene lookup returns CDR1 SGHRS and CDR2 YFSETQ. This CDR3 region has 13 residues. The CDR3 spells CASSFGGQDTQYF. The CDR3 DNA follows: TGCGCCAGCAGCTTCGGCGGACAAGATACCCAGTACTTC.

This clone has a single count. The V gene is TRBV6-5, the J gene TRBJ2-3; D perhaps matches TRBD1 (6 bases). The CDR3 totals 13 residues. Germline loops: CDR1 MNHEY, CDR2 SVGAGI. The germline V and J ends were trimmed by 10 bases and 0 bases, with 11 bases remaining between them. The chain's CDR3 is CATKQGSTDTQYF. The DNA for the CDR3 is TGTGCCACAAAACAGGGTAGCACAGATACGCAGTATTTT.

The rearrangement links TRBV11-2 to TRBJ2-1; D possibly corresponds to TRBD1 (6 bases). This CDR3 has 14 amino acids. V gave up 6 bases and J gave up 7 bases, with 16 bases separating them. Germline-derived CDR1 and CDR2 are SGHAT and FQNNGV. CDR3 loop: CASRRDTRENEQFF. As DNA, the CDR3 is TGTGCCAGCAGACGGGACACCAGGGAAAATGAGCAGTTCTTC.

The gene calls are TRBV19 and TRBJ1-4; 7 bases match TRBD1. This CDR3 comprises 14 residues. V dropped 7 bases and J dropped 6; count of bases not matched to a gene: 8. The germline gives CDR1 LNHDA, CDR2 SQIVND (reference sequence). In nucleotides, the CDR3 is TGTGCCAGTACCCAGACAGGGCTTTATGAAAAACTGTTTTTT. Protein: CASTQTGLYEKLFF. Full variable domain (missing parts from reference TRBV19 and TRBJ1-4): DGGITQSPKYLFRKEGQNVTLSCEQNLNHDAMYWYRQDPGQGLRLIYYSQIVNDFQKGDIAEGYSVSREKKESFPLTVTSAQKNPTAFYLCASTQTGLYEKLFFGSGTQLSVL.

The chain carries TRBV9 and TRBJ1-1, with D maybe TRBD1 (5 bases). The CDR3 length is 15 residues. V dropped 3 bases and J dropped 4 bases, with 16 bases sitting between them. The germline CDR1 and CDR2 sequences are SGDLS and YYNGEE. CDR3 nucleotides: TGTGCCAGCAGCGAATATACGGGACTGGTCACTGAAGCTTTCTTT. As protein: CASSEYTGLVTEAFF.

V gene TRBV6-5 combines with J gene TRBJ1-2, with unresolved D. The CDR3 runs to 11 residues. Germline V gives CDR1 MNHEY, CDR2 SVGAGI. Trimming took off 8 bases at V and 8 bases at J, with 12 bases between the two ends. CDR3 in amino acids: CASWRIEGYTF. The CDR3 bases are TGTGCCAGCTGGAGAATCGAAGGCTACACCTTC.

The chain links TRBV12-5 to TRBJ2-7; weak D call: TRBD2 (5 bases). This CDR3 contains 12 residues. The V end was cut by 8 bases, the J end by 0 bases, with 8 bases between. Germline V CDR1 and CDR2: LGHNT, FRNRAP. The CDR3 DNA follows: TGTGCTAGTCTCCGGGACTCCTACGAGCAGTACTTC. Translation: CASLRDSYEQYF.

The chain uses TRBV11-3 and TRBJ2-2; no reliable D call. The germline V gene has CDR1 SGHNT and CDR2 YENEEA. The CDR3 contains 13 residues. Trimming removed 1 base from V and 4 bases from J, with 4 bases in between. Written as DNA, the CDR3 is TGTGCCAGCAGCTTAGCGGGCACCGGGGAGCTGTTTTTT. As protein: CASSLAGTGELFF.

The chain combines TRBV6-2 or TRBV6-3 with TRBJ2-7, with D uncertain. The CDR3 is 12 residues long. Germline V gives CDR1 MNHEY, CDR2 SVGEGT. The V end was cut by 5 bases, the J end by 0 bases, with 5 bases between. The CDR3 reads CASSRSSYEQYF. In DNA, the CDR3 is TGTGCCAGCAGTCGTAGCTCCTACGAGCAGTACTTC.

The rearrangement joins TRBV11-3 to TRBJ1-1; D is possibly TRBD1 (6 bases). CDR1 SGHNT and CDR2 YENEEA come from the germline V gene. There are 16 residues in the CDR3. V gave up 0 bases and J gave up 3 bases, with 14 bases separating them. CDR3 nucleotide sequence: TGTGCCAGCAGCTTAGATCTTATAGGGGGGGACACTGAAGCTTTCTTT. Its translation: CASSLDLIGGDTEAFF.

This clone was observed once. The chain combines TRBV7-2 with TRBJ2-7; 7 bases align to TRBD2. Germline lookup yields CDR1 SGHTA and CDR2 FQGNSA. The CDR3 is 16 amino acids. The V segment lost 5 bases and the J segment 3 bases; nucleotides outside the gene matches: 13. The CDR3 DNA reads TGTGCCAGCAGCCCAGGGCGGGGGTCCTACTACTACGAGCAGTACTTC. It codes for CASSPGRGSYYYEQYF.

This clone has only one observation. This chain joins TRBV19 and TRBJ1-6; D is ambiguous. The CDR3 runs to 16 residues. V was cut by 6 bases and J by 8 bases, with 20 bases left in between. CDR1 and CDR2 from the germline V gene are LNHDA and SQIVND (reference sequence). CDR3 region: CASRLTLREPDSPLHF. The CDR3, as DNA: TGTGCCAGTAGACTAACCCTCCGGGAGCCTGATTCACCCCTCCACTTT. Supplemented by reference TRBV19 and TRBJ1-6, the full variable domain reads DGGITQSPKYLFRKEGQNVTLSCEQNLNHDAMYWYRQDPGQGLRLIYYSQIVNDFQKGDIAEGYSVSREKKESFPLTVTSAQKNPTAFYLCASRLTLREPDSPLHFGNGTRLTVT.

CDR3 DNA sequence: TGTGCCAGCAGTCATAGACAGGGAAGACAAGAGACCCAGTACTTC. Translated: CASSHRQGRQETQYF. This chain links TRBV6-5 with TRBJ2-5; 7 positions agree with TRBD1. The CDR3 contains 15 residues. After removal of 5 bases from V and 2 bases from J, the junction contained 8 bases not matched to a gene. CDR1 is MNHEY and CDR2 is SVGAGI in the germline V gene.

This clone was detected only once. The chain is built from TRBV19 and TRBJ1-1, with D maybe TRBD1 (5 bases). Trimming took 10 bases from V and 5 from J, leaving 14 bases between them. Per the germline V gene, CDR1 is LNHDA and CDR2 is SQIVND (reference sequence). The CDR3 sequence is 12 residues long. This CDR3 is CATGRAGTEAFF. As DNA, the CDR3 is TGTGCCACCGGCAGGGCGGGAACTGAAGCTTTCTTT.

The chain joins TRBV7-9 to TRBJ2-7; D is uncertain. CDR1 SEHNR and CDR2 FQNEAQ come from the germline V gene (reference sequence). Deletions cut 1 base from V and 1 base from J, with 8 bases between. The CDR3 has 14 residues. The chain's CDR3 is CASSLGPPSYEQYF. Written as DNA, the CDR3 is TGTGCCAGCAGCTTAGGTCCCCCTTCCTACGAGCAGTACTTC.

V usage is TRBV14 and J usage is TRBJ2-3; weak D call: TRBD1 (5 bases). Looked up from germline, CDR1 is SGHDN and CDR2 is FVKESK. V lost 4 bases and J lost 6, with 8 bases in between. The CDR3 contains 12 residues. CDR3 sequence reads: CASSPQGDTQYF. CDR3 coding DNA: TGTGCCAGCAGCCCCCAGGGCGATACGCAGTATTTT.